This note documents a single T cell receptor (beta chain) sequence. Its antigen is not known. This entry belongs to a study of T-cell memory formation after mild COVID-19. Study as a whole: Clustering of TCRs was largely donor specific. Findings and limits, study-wide: Clones contracting day 15 to 85 were balanced CD4/CD8; later expanders leaned CD4+.

The CDR3 has 14 amino acids. From germline, CDR1 is LNHNV and CDR2 YYDKDF (reference sequence). V was clipped by 6 bases and J by 6 bases; unmatched bases: 7. One entry per CDR3 protein, called by TCRdb with MiXCR from the 5' RACE reads. The sample lists about 160,000 distinct CDR3 sequences; around 30% were seen once. This TCR was recovered from an adult woman who had mild COVID-19 (a few samples of this study predate the infection). Cell type and time point are not known. Sequencing used PBMCs or a T cell subset sorted from them (not recorded which). This sequence joins TRBV15 and TRBJ2-7, with 11 bases matching TRBD1. CDR3 nucleotide sequence: TGTGCCACCAGTTCGGACAGGGGGCTAGTCGAGCAGTACTTC. It encodes CATSSDRGLVEQYF.